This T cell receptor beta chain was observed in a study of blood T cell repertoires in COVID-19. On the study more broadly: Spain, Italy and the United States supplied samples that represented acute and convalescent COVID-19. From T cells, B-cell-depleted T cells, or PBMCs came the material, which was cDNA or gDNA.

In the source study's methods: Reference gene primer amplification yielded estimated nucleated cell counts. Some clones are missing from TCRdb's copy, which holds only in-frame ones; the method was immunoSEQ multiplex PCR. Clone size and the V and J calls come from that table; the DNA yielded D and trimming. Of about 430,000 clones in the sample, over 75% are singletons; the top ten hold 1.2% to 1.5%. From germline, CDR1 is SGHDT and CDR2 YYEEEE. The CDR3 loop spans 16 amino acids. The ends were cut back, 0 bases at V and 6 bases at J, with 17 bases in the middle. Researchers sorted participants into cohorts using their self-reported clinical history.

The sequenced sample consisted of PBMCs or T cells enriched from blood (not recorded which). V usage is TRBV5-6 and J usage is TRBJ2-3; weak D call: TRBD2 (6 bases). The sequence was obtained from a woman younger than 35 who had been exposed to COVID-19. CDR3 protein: CASSLVGGPPGDTQYF. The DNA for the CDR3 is TGTGCCAGCAGCTTGGTCGGGGGTCCCCCCGGGGATACGCAGTATTTT.